This paragraph reports one T cell receptor (beta chain). Only a few counts were recorded for this clone. What this receptor recognizes is not known. No much larger clone exists at a distance of one base, and base qualities are not known. The data derive from a study of blood T cell repertoires in COVID-19 (dated by TCRdb to about 2020). Looking at the study overall: Samples from collaborators originated in the United States, Italy and Spain and spanned both the acute and convalescent phases of COVID-19. The prospective study material was composed of cDNA or gDNA derived from T cells, B-cell-depleted T cells, or PBMCs. The dataset comprised deeply sampled blood TCRbeta repertoires from subjects exposed to, actively infected with, or recovered from COVID-19. The repertoires were released in a freely available public database meant as a resource for research on the immune response to SARS-CoV-2. The samples were drawn from the first 160 participants of the ongoing ImmuneRACE study and from 950 to 1,500 subjects provided by 6 global collaborators. Sample metadata almost always included a de-identified subject ID, COVID-19 status, age in years and sex. Where available, HLA class I and class II types were obtained from metadata supplied by the sample provider rather than from assay-based typing. Broad study findings and their caveats: Clinical and demographic metadata were provided uncurated, with the amount varying by source and participant.

The immunoSEQ Assay, a bias-controlled multiplex PCR, was used to amplify TCRbeta CDR3 regions from genomic DNA. The authors processed their data as follows. The number of nucleated cells in each sample was estimated from the amplification of reference gene primers within the assay. Sequence reads were collapsed and filtered to measure the absolute abundance of every unique TCRbeta CDR3 rearrangement. For each sample, productive Simpson clonality was calculated as the square root of Simpson's diversity index over productive rearrangements. As stored in TCRdb, this immuneACCESS dataset retains in-frame rearrangements with V and J assigned. A fraction of the clones does not appear; measured against another copy, unresolved V genes explain less than half of the discrepancy, and the remainder lacks a known reason. The D gene and trimming were derived from the DNA, and the V and J assignments and clone size from that table. This sample comprises 210,000 or so clones, around 84% of them detected only once. 3.5% to 5.5% of the sample rests with the top ten.

V drops 3 bases and J drops 4 bases, leaving 5 bases in between. Per the germline V gene, SGDLS is the CDR1 and YYNGEE is the CDR2. From the cysteine through the phenylalanine, the CDR3 covers 12 amino acids. This entry keeps only the CDR3 DNA: 36 bases, framed from base 1. In the prospective study, participants were roughly 18 to 95 years old, resided in under 30 geographic areas of the United States, and were enrolled through a virtual design. In the prospective study, cohorts were assigned on the basis of participant-reported clinical history obtained from a screening survey and a study questionnaire. Mobile phlebotomists in the prospective study collected whole blood, serum and a nasopharyngeal or oropharyngeal swab from every participant. Additional blood draws and questionnaires over a 2-month period could optionally be provided by prospective study participants. Before DNA extraction, prospective study blood samples were shipped either frozen or at room temperature.

The chain couples TRBV9 to TRBJ1-3; the D gene identity is not certain. The TCR was taken from a man aged 25-45 years with acute COVID-19. Sequencing used PBMCs or T cells enriched from blood (not recorded which). The nucleotide sequence reads TGTGCCAGCAGCGGCCAGGGAAACACCATATATTTT. This sequence encodes CASSGQGNTIYF.